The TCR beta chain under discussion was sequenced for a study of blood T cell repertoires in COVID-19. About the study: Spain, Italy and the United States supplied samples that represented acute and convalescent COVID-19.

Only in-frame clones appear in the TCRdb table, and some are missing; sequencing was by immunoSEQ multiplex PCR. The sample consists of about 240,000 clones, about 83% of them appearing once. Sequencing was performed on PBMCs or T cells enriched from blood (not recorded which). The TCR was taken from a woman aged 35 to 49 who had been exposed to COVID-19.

The CDR3 nucleotides read TGTGCCAGCGCGAACCCAACAGGGGGCGAGCCCTACGAGCAGTACTTC. Its translation: CASANPTGGEPYEQYF. The J gene is TRBJ2-7, the V gene TRBV10-3; 9 nucleotides line up with TRBD1. V lost 10 bases to trimming and J lost 2 bases; unmatched junction nucleotides: 15. The CDR3 runs to 16 residues. Germline V gene sequence: CDR1 ENHRY, CDR2 SYGVKD.